This T cell receptor (beta chain) was found in a study of patients and donors after allogeneic stem cell transplantation. TCRdb re-analysed the RT-PCR reads in MiXCR, keeping a single row per CDR3 protein. The sample carries 900,000 to 1,000,000 distinct CDR3 sequences, roughly 18% recorded once. Per germline, CDR1 SEHNR and CDR2 FQNEAQ (reference sequence). The CDR3 length is 14 residues. The trim removed 4 bases at V and 4 bases at J, leaving 7 bases unmatched. Sequencing used blood, either unsorted or a sorted T cell fraction (not recorded which). The chain joins TRBV7-9 to TRBJ2-7; TRBD1 matches at 7 bases. The clonotype originates from a human donor who was either an allogeneic HSCT recipient or a stem cell or donor lymphocyte infusion donor (not recorded which). It is not recorded whose cells these are; they may come from a transplant donor. CDR3 sequence (DNA): TGTGCCAGCAGCTCCGGGACAGCCCCGTACGAGCAGTACTTC. This encodes CASSSGTAPYEQYF.